The rows below give T cell receptor beta chains drawn from one sample of a study of blood T cell repertoires in COVID-19. Clones were sequenced by immunoSEQ multiplex PCR, and TCRdb holds only the in-frame ones, with some missing. This table holds under 250,000 clones, more than 75% found once. Sequenced: peripheral blood. The receptors stem from a woman aged 40 to 50 with acute or convalescent COVID-19. The CDR3 runs from the conserved cysteine through the conserved F or W. The order of the fields is J gene, D gene, V gene, clone size, CDR3 DNA, CDR3 protein. D genes are given only for firm matches. Clone size is shown for a subset of rows, as once, few, many or a class of expanded clone.

J gene: TRBJ2-3
D gene: .
V gene: TRBV29-1
clone size: .
CDR3 DNA: TGCAGCGTTGAGCAGGCAGCAGATACGCAGTATTTT
CDR3 protein: CSVEQAADTQYF

J gene: TRBJ2-7
D gene: .
V gene: TRBV27
clone size: .
CDR3 DNA: TGTGCCAGCAGCATAAGGGGATCGCGCGAGCAGTACTTC
CDR3 protein: CASSIRGSREQYF

J gene: TRBJ2-2
D gene: .
V gene: TRBV21-1
clone size: once
CDR3 DNA: TGTGCCAGCAGCAAAAAGGGGGCGAACACCGGGGAGCTGTTTTTT
CDR3 protein: CASSKKGANTGELFF

J gene: TRBJ2-7
D gene: .
V gene: TRBV7-9
clone size: .
CDR3 DNA: TGTGCCAGCAGCTCGGTTGTCTCCTACGAGCAGTACTTC
CDR3 protein: CASSSVVSYEQYF

J gene: TRBJ2-2
D gene: TRBD2
V gene: TRBV7-6
clone size: few
CDR3 DNA: TGTGCCAGCAGTCGGACTAGCGGGGGGGCGAGAACCGGGGAGCTGTTTTTT
CDR3 protein: CASSRTSGGARTGELFF

J gene: TRBJ2-3
D gene: .
V gene: TRBV2
clone size: .
CDR3 DNA: TGTGCCAGCAGTGGGTTAAGGGGGATTACAGATACGCAGTATTTT
CDR3 protein: CASSGLRGITDTQYF

J gene: TRBJ2-6
D gene: .
V gene: TRBV11-2
clone size: .
CDR3 DNA: TGTGCCAGCAGCTGGACTGGGATCGGGGCCAACGTCCTGACTTTC
CDR3 protein: CASSWTGIGANVLTF

J gene: TRBJ2-1
D gene: TRBD2
V gene: TRBV9
clone size: .
CDR3 DNA: TGTGCCAGCAGCGCGGGAGGTGAGCAGTTCTTC
CDR3 protein: CASSAGGEQFF

J gene: TRBJ1-1
D gene: .
V gene: TRBV6-6
clone size: .
CDR3 DNA: TGTGCCAGCAGTTACTCTGCAGGGTTGAACACTGAAGCTTTCTTT
CDR3 protein: CASSYSAGLNTEAFF

J gene: TRBJ2-1
D gene: .
V gene: TRBV20-1
clone size: .
CDR3 DNA: TGCAGTGCTAGTCCGGCTAGCTCCGGCAATGAGCAGTTCTTC
CDR3 protein: CSASPASSGNEQFF

J gene: TRBJ2-7
D gene: TRBD2
V gene: TRBV11-2
clone size: many
CDR3 DNA: TGTGCCAGCAGCTGGGCGGGGGGCTACGAGCAGTACTTC
CDR3 protein: CASSWAGGYEQYF

J gene: TRBJ1-5
D gene: .
V gene: TRBV5-1
clone size: .
CDR3 DNA: TGCGCCAGCAGCTTGGCCGGGGCAGGGGACGAGCCCCAGCATTTT
CDR3 protein: CASSLAGAGDEPQHF

J gene: TRBJ1-4
D gene: TRBD1
V gene: TRBV27
clone size: .
CDR3 DNA: TGTGCCAGCAGTTTGAGGCAGGGGGGCACTAATGAAAAACTGTTTTTT
CDR3 protein: CASSLRQGGTNEKLFF

J gene: TRBJ2-7
D gene: .
V gene: TRBV6-6
clone size: .
CDR3 DNA: TGTGCCAGCAGTTACGGACTGAGCTCCTACGAGCAGTACTTC
CDR3 protein: CASSYGLSSYEQYF

J gene: TRBJ2-7
D gene: .
V gene: TRBV2
clone size: .
CDR3 DNA: TGTGCCAGCAGTGAAAGGAACAGGAGGGACGAGCAGTACTTC
CDR3 protein: CASSERNRRDEQYF